The 15 T cell receptor beta chains in this list originate from one sample, sequenced in a study of cytomegalovirus exposure and HLA in healthy donors (dated by TCRdb to 2015 to 2018). The library was obtained by the immunoSEQ multiplex PCR assay. A mixture of 60 forward primers for TCR Vbeta segments and 13 reverse primers for TCR Jbeta segments was used in the multiplex PCR. As stored in TCRdb, this immuneACCESS dataset retains in-frame rearrangements with V and J assigned. A fraction of the clones does not appear; measured against another copy, unresolved V genes explain less than half of the discrepancy, and the remainder lacks a known reason. Here the sample has 100,000 or so clones; roughly 85% occur a single time. About 3.9% of the sample belongs to the ten largest clones. The sample taken for sequencing was PBMCs. The receptors derive from a man between 25 and 39 years old in good health and CMV-seronegative.

The gene calls are TRBV10-2 and TRBJ2-5; TRBD2 agrees at 7 bases. The CDR3 consists of 14 residues. The junction had 4 bases not matched to a gene; V was cut back by 1 base and J by 5 bases. Germline loops: CDR1 WSHSY, CDR2 SAAADI. CDR3 region: CASSEFSRGETQYF. DNA of the CDR3: TGCGCCAGCAGTGAGTTCTCGCGGGGGGAGACCCAGTACTTC.

V and J are TRBV4-1 and TRBJ1-4, with 10 bases matching TRBD1. Germline V gene data show CDR1 as MGHRA and CDR2 as YSYEKL. This CDR3 is built from 18 residues. The V and J ends lost 0 bases and 6 bases, in that order; junction bases with no gene match: 10. CDR3 DNA sequence: TGCGCCAGCAGCCAAGATGACGGAACCGGGACAGGGGATGAAAAACTGTTTTTT. This encodes CASSQDDGTGTGDEKLFF.

The J gene is TRBJ1-4, the V gene TRBV7-9, with 10 nucleotides matching TRBD1. Trimming took 4 bases from V and 4 from J; bases not matched to a gene: 6. The CDR3 covers 16 residues. Looked up from germline, CDR1 is SEHNR and CDR2 is FQNEAQ (reference sequence). The CDR3 sequence is CASSSDRGRINEKLFF. As DNA, the CDR3 is TGTGCCAGCAGCTCCGACAGGGGGCGTATTAATGAAAAACTGTTTTTT.

This clone was recorded once. The CDR3 DNA sequence: TGTGCCAGCAGTTCCCTCGCGGGATATGCCTACAATGAGCAGTTCTTC. Translated, it gives CASSSLAGYAYNEQFF. The chain combines TRBV6-5 with TRBJ2-1; a weak D match, TRBD2 (6 bases). Germline lookup yields CDR1 MNHEY and CDR2 SVGAGI. The CDR3 consists of 16 residues. V lost 4 bases and J lost 2, with 15 bases in between.

This chain uses TRBV12-5 with TRBJ2-2, with D hard to call. CDR1 is LGHNT, CDR2 FRNRAP, per germline. V was shortened by 2 bases and J by 2 bases, with 12 bases between the two germline ends. The CDR3 runs to 16 residues. The CDR3, as DNA: TGTGCTAGTGGTTTGTCCGACACCTTCAACACCGGGGAGCTGTTTTTT. Translation: CASGLSDTFNTGELFF. Based on the CDR3 plus reference TRBV12-5 and TRBJ2-2, the full variable domain is DARVTQTPRHKVTEMGQEVTMRCQPILGHNTVFWYRQTMMQGLELLAYFRNRAPLDDSGMPKDRFSAEMPDATLATLKIQPSEPRDSAVYFCASGLSDTFNTGELFFGEGSRLTVL.

This chain uses TRBV28 with TRBJ2-5; 9 bases fit TRBD1. CDR1 and CDR2 (germline): MDHEN, SYDVKM. With 8 bases clipped from V and 7 bases from J, the junction kept 11 bases outside the gene matches. The CDR3 is 14 amino acids. CDR3 sequence: CASLNRDRDVTQYF. Here the CDR3 DNA reads TGTGCCAGCCTGAACCGGGACAGGGATGTGACCCAGTACTTC.

J is TRBJ2-3 and V is TRBV29-1, with TRBD1 matching over 9 bases. V dropped 7 bases and J dropped 0; count of bases not matched to a gene: 5. Per the germline V gene, CDR1 is SQVTM and CDR2 is ANQGSEA. The CDR3 loop spans 14 amino acids. The CDR3 DNA reads TGCAGCGGCCGGGACAGGGCTAGCACAGATACGCAGTATTTT. This translates into CSGRDRASTDTQYF.

V usage is TRBV11-2 and J usage is TRBJ2-7; D may be TRBD1 (5 bases). The CDR3 sequence is 15 residues long. CDR1 and CDR2 (germline): SGHAT, FQNNGV. The V gene lost 5 bases and the J gene lost 4 bases, with 18 bases spanning the gap. The CDR3 DNA sequence: TGTGCCAGCAGCCGACCTAGGGGTGGAATATACGAGCAGTACTTC. Its protein product is CASSRPRGGIYEQYF.

The rearrangement uses TRBV5-6 and TRBJ1-3; D is perhaps TRBD1 (6 bases). Germline CDR1 is SGHDT and CDR2 is YYEEEE. The CDR3 spans 16 residues. Trimming cost V 7 bases and J 0 bases, with 17 bases left between them. CDR3 in DNA: TGTGCCAGCGGAAGTCGGGGGGCCAACTCTGGAAACACCATATATTTT. It codes for CASGSRGANSGNTIYF.

The chain employs TRBV5-1 and TRBJ1-1, with D maybe TRBD1 (6 bases). The CDR3 consists of 15 residues. Trimming took 0 bases from V and 7 from J, leaving 16 bases between them. Germline CDR1 is SGHRS and CDR2 is YFSETQ. The CDR3 reads CASSLEQGSQGEAFF. CDR3 nucleotides: TGCGCCAGCAGCTTGGAACAAGGGTCACAGGGTGAAGCTTTCTTT.

V and J are TRBV6-5 and TRBJ2-7, with 10 positions matching TRBD1. CDR1 MNHEY and CDR2 SVGAGI come from the germline V gene. CDR3 size: 15 residues. J gave up 6 bases and V 2 bases, and 7 bases lay outside the gene matches. The CDR3 region is CASSYDPGTGAEQYF. The CDR3 DNA reads as TGTGCCAGCAGTTACGACCCCGGGACAGGGGCCGAGCAGTACTTC.

The J gene is TRBJ2-7, the V gene TRBV27; 8 bases agree with TRBD1. After removal of 6 bases from V and 6 bases from J, the junction contained 10 bases not matched to a gene. CDR1 and CDR2 from the germline V gene are MNHEY and SMNVEV (reference sequence). The CDR3 covers 14 residues. CDR3 protein: CASSYRGFETEQYF. CDR3 sequence (DNA): TGTGCCAGCAGCTACAGGGGGTTCGAGACCGAGCAGTACTTC.

The chain recombines TRBV6-5 with TRBJ2-7, with D possibly TRBD2 on 5 matching bases. The CDR3 covers 14 residues. Germline-derived CDR1 and CDR2 are MNHEY and SVGAGI. The V end was cut by 6 bases, the J end by 3 bases, with 15 bases between. The chain's CDR3 is CASRSRGTGYEQYF. For the CDR3, the DNA is TGTGCCAGCAGGAGCCGGGGTACTGGCTACGAGCAGTACTTC.

The chain has TRBV5-6 and TRBJ2-5, with 7 bases fitting TRBD2. Per the germline V gene, CDR1 is SGHDT and CDR2 is YYEEEE. The CDR3 totals 14 residues. After removal of 0 bases from V and 4 bases from J, the junction contained 3 bases not matched to a gene. CDR3 residues: CASSLGVAGETQYF. The CDR3 DNA reads as TGTGCCAGCAGCTTGGGAGTAGCGGGAGAGACCCAGTACTTC.

The chain carries TRBV5-8 and TRBJ2-5, with D possibly being TRBD2 (7 bases). V was trimmed by 4 bases and J by 5 bases, leaving 18 bases between them. The germline V gene encodes CDR1 SGHTS and CDR2 YDEGEE. This CDR3 spans 15 amino acids. CDR3: CASSLRARGGETQYF. The CDR3 DNA reads TGTGCCAGCAGCCTCCGGGCCAGGGGAGGGGAGACCCAGTACTTC.